This TCR beta chain was observed in a study of beta chain features in type 1 diabetes. V was pared by 7 bases and J by 7 bases, with 14 bases between. The CDR3 loop spans 13 amino acids. Germline V gene data show CDR1 as LNHDA and CDR2 as SQIVND (reference sequence). This clone was observed a handful of times. The sequenced template was cDNA made from the entire isolated RNA. The method was immunoSEQ multiplex PCR; TCRdb's version includes in-frame clones alone and lacks a portion of them. The table records about 620,000 clones, around 16% of them present only once. The material sequenced was naive CD4+ T cells from blood. The rearrangement links TRBV19 to TRBJ2-1, with D perhaps matching TRBD2 (6 bases). This sequence was found in a man in his late teens or twenties in good health. The CDR3 bases are TGTGCCAGTACCCCCCCGGACTATAATGAGCAGTTCTTC. Amino acid sequence: CASTPPDYNEQFF. The full variable domain, its missing parts supplied by reference TRBV19 and TRBJ2-1, is DGGITQSPKYLFRKEGQNVTLSCEQNLNHDAMYWYRQDPGQGLRLIYYSQIVNDFQKGDIAEGYSVSREKKESFPLTVTSAQKNPTAFYLCASTPPDYNEQFFGPGTRLTVL.